A single sample is the source of the 19 T cell receptor beta chains below, sequenced in a study of blood T cell repertoires in COVID-19. The repertoire was sequenced with immunoSEQ multiplex PCR; TCRdb's copy has only in-frame clones and lacks some. The data show just over 300,000 clones, with over 85% seen just once and 1.5% to 2% held by the top ten. Sequenced input: peripheral blood. The origin of the receptors is a woman aged 25 to 45 with COVID-19, enrolled during active disease.

The chain couples TRBV7-8 to TRBJ2-3; possible D gene TRBD2, 5 bases. This CDR3 spans 12 amino acids. Per the germline V gene, CDR1 is SGHVS and CDR2 is FQNEAQ. The V end lost 1 base, the J end lost 9 bases, and 8 bases lay between the germline ends. CDR3 sequence (DNA): TGTGCCAGCAGCTTAGGTGAGGGAACGCAGTATTTT. Its protein product is CASSLGEGTQYF.

This sequence joins TRBV24-1 and TRBJ2-1; 9 bases line up with TRBD2. CDR1 and CDR2 from the germline V gene are KGHDR and SFDVKD. V lost 7 bases to trimming and J lost 10 bases; unmatched junction nucleotides: 7. CDR3 size: 13 residues. In DNA, the CDR3 is TGTGCCACCAGGGGGTCCCTAGCGGGGGAGCAGTTCTTC. It is translated as CATRGSLAGEQFF.

The rearrangement uses TRBV7-9 and TRBJ1-1; no clear D gene. V lost 1 base and J lost 3, with 6 bases in between. Germline CDR1 SEHNR, CDR2 FQNEAQ (reference sequence). The CDR3 is 13 residues long. The CDR3 coding sequence is TGTGCCAGCAGCTTAGAGCGGCACACTGAAGCTTTCTTT. Its protein is CASSLERHTEAFF.

The J gene is TRBJ2-3, the V gene TRBV6-1; D perhaps matches TRBD1 (5 bases). The CDR3 runs to 17 residues. V was trimmed by 1 base and J by 3 bases, leaving 17 bases between them. CDR1 is MNHNS and CDR2 is SASEGT in the germline V gene. CDR3 sequence reads: CASSEVVQGTLTDTQYF. CDR3 bases: TGTGCCAGCAGTGAAGTTGTCCAGGGAACATTGACAGATACGCAGTATTTT.

The chain recombines TRBV7-8 with TRBJ1-6, with D possibly being TRBD1 (5 bases). Germline values: CDR1 SGHVS, CDR2 FQNEAQ. The CDR3 runs 14 residues. V was shortened by 5 bases and J by 6 bases, with 11 bases between the two germline ends. CDR3 nucleotide sequence: TGTGCCAGCAGCCACGAAGGGGCTAATTCACCCCTCCACTTT. Translated, it gives CASSHEGANSPLHF.

V and J are TRBV15 and TRBJ2-3; a weak D match, TRBD2 (6 bases). Germline lookup yields CDR1 LNHNV and CDR2 YYDKDF (reference sequence). Deletions cut 1 base from V and 3 bases from J, with 14 bases between. The CDR3 has 16 residues. The CDR3 protein is CATSRVFLAGTDTQYF. CDR3 sequence (DNA): TGTGCCACCAGCAGAGTCTTCCTGGCGGGGACAGATACGCAGTATTTT. Full variable domain (rest looked up from reference TRBV15 and TRBJ2-3): DAMVIQNPRYQVTQFGKPVTLSCSQTLNHNVMYWYQQKSSQAPKLLFHYYDKDFNNEADTPDNFQSRRPNTSFCFLDIRSPGLGDTAMYLCATSRVFLAGTDTQYFGPGTRLTVL.

This chain joins TRBV5-4 and TRBJ1-1, with 7 nucleotides matching TRBD1. The germline gives CDR1 SGHNT, CDR2 YYREEE (reference sequence). The CDR3 loop spans 16 amino acids. With V trimmed by 4 bases and J by 3 bases, 12 bases remained unmatched. The CDR3 nucleotides read TGTGCCAGCAGCCCGTCCTGGGGCAGGGGGGACACTGAAGCTTTCTTT. As protein: CASSPSWGRGDTEAFF. Looking up the rest from reference TRBV5-4 and TRBJ1-1 gives the full variable domain: ETGVTQSPTHLIKTRGQQVTLRCSSQSGHNTVSWYQQALGQGPQFIFQYYREEENGRGNFPPRFSGLQFPNYSSELNVNALELDDSALYLCASSPSWGRGDTEAFFGQGTRLTVV.

V and J are TRBV3-1 (or the pseudogene TRBV3-2) and TRBJ1-4; the D gene is possibly TRBD1 (6 bases). The CDR3 consists of 16 residues. Trimming removed 3 bases from V and 0 bases from J, with 11 bases in between. Germline CDR1 is LGHDT and CDR2 is YNNKEL (reference sequence). CDR3: CASSQKGGTTNEKLFF. The CDR3 coding sequence is TGTGCCAGCAGCCAGAAGGGGGGGACAACTAATGAAAAACTGTTTTTT.

This clone was counted a single time. This chain uses TRBV6-5 with TRBJ1-1; perhaps TRBD1 as D (5 bases). The germline V and J ends were trimmed by 8 bases and 5 bases, with 15 bases remaining between them. This CDR3 contains 13 residues. From germline, CDR1 is MNHEY and CDR2 SVGAGI. CDR3 in amino acids: CASSRVQRTEAFF. CDR3 sequence (DNA): TGTGCCAGCTCCAGGGTCCAGCGTACTGAAGCTTTCTTT.

This chain joins TRBV11-3 and TRBJ1-4, with 9 bases aligning to TRBD1. CDR3 length equals 15 residues. With 5 bases clipped from V and 5 bases from J, the junction kept 6 bases outside the gene matches. Germline assignment: CDR1 SGHNT and CDR2 YENEEA. The CDR3 DNA is TGTGCCAGCAGCCCAGAGGGGACAGGGAATGAAAAACTGTTTTTT. Amino acids: CASSPEGTGNEKLFF.

This clone has only a few counts. The rearrangement uses TRBV4-1 and TRBJ1-6; D ambiguous. Germline V gives CDR1 MGHRA, CDR2 YSYEKL. Between the trimmed V and J ends, which lost 0 bases and 11 bases, there was a span of 11 bases. The CDR3 covers 14 residues. CDR3 nucleotides: TGCGCCAGCAGCCAAGAGTTCAGGCAGACACCCCTCCACTTT. This sequence encodes CASSQEFRQTPLHF.

This clone came up a few times. The chain combines TRBV2 with TRBJ1-4, with 11 bases matching TRBD1. The trim removed 7 bases at V and 8 bases at J, leaving 6 bases unmatched. The CDR3 is 14 residues long. Looked up from germline, CDR1 is SNHLY and CDR2 is FYNNEI. The CDR3 region is CASTKDRGQEKLFF. The CDR3 DNA follows: TGTGCCAGCACCAAGGACAGGGGGCAGGAAAAACTGTTTTTT.

The J gene is TRBJ2-7, the V gene TRBV19; D is perhaps TRBD1 (6 bases). This CDR3 has 11 residues. Looked up from germline, CDR1 is LNHDA and CDR2 is SQIVND (reference sequence). The V gene lost 8 bases and the J gene lost 7 bases, with 12 bases spanning the gap. The CDR3 DNA sequence: TGTGCCAGTCAACAGGGTGAAGAGCAGTACGTC. It encodes CASQQGEEQYV.

V usage is TRBV9 and J usage is TRBJ2-6, with 9 bases matching TRBD1. This CDR3 has 18 amino acids. Germline-derived CDR1 and CDR2 are SGDLS and YYNGEE. Losses at the gene ends were 2 bases for V and 0 bases for J; bases not matched to a gene: 6. The CDR3 nucleotides read TGTGCCAGCAGCGTGTCCGGGACAGGGAACTCTGGGGCCAACGTCCTGACTTTC. It encodes CASSVSGTGNSGANVLTF.

This rearrangement joins TRBV18 to TRBJ1-4; 8 bases are shared with TRBD1. Germline lookup yields CDR1 KGHSH and CDR2 LQKENI. CDR3 size: 13 residues. V was pared by 8 bases and J by 4 bases, with 3 bases of the junction left unmatched. The CDR3 DNA sequence: TGTGCCAGCCGGACAGGGCTTAATGAAAAACTGTTTTTT. Its protein product is CASRTGLNEKLFF.

The rearrangement links TRBV3-1 (or the pseudogene TRBV3-2) to TRBJ1-1; D not resolved. This CDR3 is 14 amino acids long. Deletions cut 4 bases from V and 5 bases from J, with 14 bases between. Germline V gives CDR1 LGHDT, CDR2 YNNKEL (reference sequence). CDR3 region: CASSPVHGGTEAFF. DNA for the CDR3: TGTGCCAGCAGCCCCGTTCACGGTGGTACTGAAGCTTTCTTT.

The chain couples TRBV7-8 to TRBJ1-3; D is unresolved. V was clipped by 2 bases and J by 4 bases, with 12 bases between them. The CDR3 totals 15 residues. Per the germline V gene, CDR1 is SGHVS and CDR2 is FQNEAQ. The CDR3 coding sequence is TGTGCCAGCAGCTTAAGTCCAGGTGCGGGAAACACCATATATTTT. Its translation is CASSLSPGAGNTIYF.

The CDR3 sequence is CASSDGLGRQGPYNEQFF. In nucleotides, the CDR3 is TGTGCCAGCAGTGATGGCCTGGGCCGACAGGGTCCCTACAATGAGCAGTTCTTC. V gene TRBV6-2 or TRBV6-3 combines with J gene TRBJ2-1, with 7 bases aligning to TRBD1. This CDR3 has 18 residues. Germline V gives CDR1 MNHEY, CDR2 SVGEGT. The V segment lost 5 bases and the J segment 2 bases; nucleotides outside the gene matches: 15.

This rearrangement joins TRBV24-1 to TRBJ2-1; TRBD2 agrees at 7 bases. V dropped 1 base and J dropped 16; count of bases not matched to a gene: 6. Germline V lookup: CDR1 KGHDR, CDR2 SFDVKD. The CDR3 sequence is 12 residues long. The CDR3 sequence: CATSDFDGGYFF. In DNA, the CDR3 is TGTGCCACCAGTGATTTCGACGGGGGGTATTTCTTC.